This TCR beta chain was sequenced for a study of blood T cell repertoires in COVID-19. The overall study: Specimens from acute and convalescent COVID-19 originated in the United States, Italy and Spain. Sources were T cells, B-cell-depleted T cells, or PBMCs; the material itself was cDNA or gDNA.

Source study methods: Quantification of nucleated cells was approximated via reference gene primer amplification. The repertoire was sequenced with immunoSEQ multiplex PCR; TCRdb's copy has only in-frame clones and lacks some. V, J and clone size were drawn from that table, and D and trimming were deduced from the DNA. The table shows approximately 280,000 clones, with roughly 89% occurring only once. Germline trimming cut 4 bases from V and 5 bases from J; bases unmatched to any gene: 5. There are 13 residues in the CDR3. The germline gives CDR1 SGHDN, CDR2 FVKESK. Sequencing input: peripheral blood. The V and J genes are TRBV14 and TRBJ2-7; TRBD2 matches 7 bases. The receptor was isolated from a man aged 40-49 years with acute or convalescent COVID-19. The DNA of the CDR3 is TGTGCCAGCAGCCGGGGGGGTATCAACGAGCAGTACTTC. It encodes CASSRGGINEQYF.